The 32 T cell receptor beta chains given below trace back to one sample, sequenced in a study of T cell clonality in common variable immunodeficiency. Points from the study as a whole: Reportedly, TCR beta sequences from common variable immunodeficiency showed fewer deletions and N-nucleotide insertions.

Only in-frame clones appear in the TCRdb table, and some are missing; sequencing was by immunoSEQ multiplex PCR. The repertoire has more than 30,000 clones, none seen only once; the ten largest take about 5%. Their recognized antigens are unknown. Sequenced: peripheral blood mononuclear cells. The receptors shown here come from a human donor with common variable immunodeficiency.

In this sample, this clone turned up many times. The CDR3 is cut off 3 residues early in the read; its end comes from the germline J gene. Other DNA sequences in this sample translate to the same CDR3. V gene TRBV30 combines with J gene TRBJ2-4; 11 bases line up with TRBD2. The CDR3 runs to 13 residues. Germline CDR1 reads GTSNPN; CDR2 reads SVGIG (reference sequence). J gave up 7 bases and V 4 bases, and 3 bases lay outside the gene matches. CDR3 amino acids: CAWKSSGGNIQYF. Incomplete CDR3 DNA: TGTGCCTGGAAGTCTAGCGGGGGGAACATT.

This CDR3 reads CASSFLSARSYGYTF. The CDR3 bases that were read are TGTGCCAGCAGCTTTTTGTCCGCCAGGTCCTATGGC. The J gene is TRBJ1-2, the V gene TRBV13; the D is unclear. The read comes to an end 3 residues before the CDR3 does, leaving the germline J gene to fill in the end. This CDR3 has 15 residues. The V end was cut by 3 bases, the J end by 4 bases, with 15 bases between. Germline values: CDR1 PRHDT, CDR2 FYEKMQ (reference sequence).

CDR3 region: CASRQNRGSYNEQFF. The CDR3 bases that were read are TGTGCCAGTAGACAAAATCGCGGTAGCTACAATGAG. The rearrangement uses TRBV19 and TRBJ2-1; D gene unclear. The read terminates 3 residues before the CDR3 end, so the remaining end is supplied by the germline J gene. Per germline, CDR1 LNHDA and CDR2 SQIVND (reference sequence). The CDR3 consists of 15 residues. Between the trimmed V and J ends, which lost 6 bases and 3 bases, there was a span of 15 bases. Drawing the rest from reference TRBV19 and TRBJ2-1, the complete variable domain is DGGITQSPKYLFRKEGQNVTLSCEQNLNHDAMYWYRQDPGQGLRLIYYSQIVNDFQKGDIAEGYSVSREKKESFPLTVTSAQKNPTAFYLCASRQNRGSYNEQFFGPGTRLTVL.

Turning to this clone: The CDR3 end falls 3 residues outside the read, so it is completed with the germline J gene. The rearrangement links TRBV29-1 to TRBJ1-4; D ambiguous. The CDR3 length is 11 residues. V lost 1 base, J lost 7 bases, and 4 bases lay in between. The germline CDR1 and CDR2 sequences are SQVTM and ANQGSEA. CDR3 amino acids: CSVEAGEKLFF. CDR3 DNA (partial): TGCAGCGTTGAAGCCGGTGAAAAA.

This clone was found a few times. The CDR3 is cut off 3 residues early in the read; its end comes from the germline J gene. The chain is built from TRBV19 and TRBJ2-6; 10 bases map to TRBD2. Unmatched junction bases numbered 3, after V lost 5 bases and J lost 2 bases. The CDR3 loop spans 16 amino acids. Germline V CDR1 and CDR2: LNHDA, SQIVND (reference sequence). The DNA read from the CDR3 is TGTGCCAGTAGTCAGCGGGGGGGCCCTGGGGCCAACGTC. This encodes CASSQRGGPGANV. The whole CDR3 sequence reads CASSQRGGPGANVLTF.

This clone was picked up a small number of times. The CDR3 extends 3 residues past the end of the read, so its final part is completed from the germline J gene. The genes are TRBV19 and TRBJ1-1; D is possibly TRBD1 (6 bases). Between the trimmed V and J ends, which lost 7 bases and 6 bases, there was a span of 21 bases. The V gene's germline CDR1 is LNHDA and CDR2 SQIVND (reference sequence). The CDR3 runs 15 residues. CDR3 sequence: CASTPQGGVIAEAFF. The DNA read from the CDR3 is TGTGCCAGTACCCCACAGGGTGGGGTTATAGCTGAA.

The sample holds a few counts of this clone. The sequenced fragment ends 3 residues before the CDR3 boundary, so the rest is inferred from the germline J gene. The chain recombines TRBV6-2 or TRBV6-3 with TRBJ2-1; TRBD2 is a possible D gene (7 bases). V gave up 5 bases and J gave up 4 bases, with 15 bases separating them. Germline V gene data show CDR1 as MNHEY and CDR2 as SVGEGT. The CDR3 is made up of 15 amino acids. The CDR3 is CASSHGRGPYNEQFF. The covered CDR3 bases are TGTGCCAGCAGTCACGGGCGGGGGCCTTACAATGAG.

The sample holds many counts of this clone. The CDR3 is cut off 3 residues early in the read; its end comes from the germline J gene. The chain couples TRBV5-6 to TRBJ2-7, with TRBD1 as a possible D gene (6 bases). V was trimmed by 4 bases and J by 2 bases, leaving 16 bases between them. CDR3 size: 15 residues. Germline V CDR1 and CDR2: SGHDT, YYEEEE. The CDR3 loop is CASSDKGVRAYEQYF. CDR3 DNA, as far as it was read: TGTGCCAGCAGCGATAAGGGGGTCCGGGCCTACGAG.

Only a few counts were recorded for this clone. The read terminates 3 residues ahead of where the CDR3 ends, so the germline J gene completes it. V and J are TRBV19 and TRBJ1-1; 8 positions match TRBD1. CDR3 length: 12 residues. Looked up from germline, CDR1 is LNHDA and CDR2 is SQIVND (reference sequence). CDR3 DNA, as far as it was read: TGTGCCAGTACTCAAGGGACAGGAGAA. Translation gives CASTQGTGE. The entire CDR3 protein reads CASTQGTGEAFF.

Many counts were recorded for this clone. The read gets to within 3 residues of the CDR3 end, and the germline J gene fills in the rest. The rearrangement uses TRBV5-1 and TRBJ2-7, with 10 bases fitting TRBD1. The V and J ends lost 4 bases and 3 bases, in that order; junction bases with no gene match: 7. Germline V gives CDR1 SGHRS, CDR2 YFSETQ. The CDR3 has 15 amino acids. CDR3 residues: CASSLGTGEYYEQYF. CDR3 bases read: TGCGCCAGCAGCCTTGGGACAGGGGAATACTACGAG.

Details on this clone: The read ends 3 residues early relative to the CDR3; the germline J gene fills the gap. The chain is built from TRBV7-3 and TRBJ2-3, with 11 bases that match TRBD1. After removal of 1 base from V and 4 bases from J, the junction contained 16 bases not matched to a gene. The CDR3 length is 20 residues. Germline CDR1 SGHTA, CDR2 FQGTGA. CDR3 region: CASSLRKVPWTGGRPDTQYF. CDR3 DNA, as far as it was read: TGTGCCAGCAGCTTAAGAAAGGTCCCTTGGACAGGGGGCCGGCCAGATACG.

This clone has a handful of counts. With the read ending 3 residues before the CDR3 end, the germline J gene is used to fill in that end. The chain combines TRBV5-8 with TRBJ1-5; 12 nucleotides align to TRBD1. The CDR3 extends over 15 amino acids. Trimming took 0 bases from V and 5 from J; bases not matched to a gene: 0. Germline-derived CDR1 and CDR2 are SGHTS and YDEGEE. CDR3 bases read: TGTGCCAGCAGCTTGGGGGACAGGGGGCATCAGCCC. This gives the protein CASSLGDRGHQP. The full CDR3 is CASSLGDRGHQPQHF. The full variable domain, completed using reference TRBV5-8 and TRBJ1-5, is EAGVTQSPTHLIKTRGQQATLRCSPISGHTSVYWYQQALGLGLQFLLWYDEGEERNRGNFPPRFSGRQFPNYSSELNVNALELEDSALYLCASSLGDRGHQPQHFGDGTRLSIL.

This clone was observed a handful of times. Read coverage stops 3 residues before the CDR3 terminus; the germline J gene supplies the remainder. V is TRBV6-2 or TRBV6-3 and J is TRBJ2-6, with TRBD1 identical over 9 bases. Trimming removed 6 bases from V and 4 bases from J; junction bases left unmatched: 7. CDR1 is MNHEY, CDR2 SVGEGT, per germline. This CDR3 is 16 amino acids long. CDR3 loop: CASRDRGSTGANVLTF. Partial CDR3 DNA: TGTGCCAGCAGGGACAGGGGCTCAACCGGGGCCAACGTC.

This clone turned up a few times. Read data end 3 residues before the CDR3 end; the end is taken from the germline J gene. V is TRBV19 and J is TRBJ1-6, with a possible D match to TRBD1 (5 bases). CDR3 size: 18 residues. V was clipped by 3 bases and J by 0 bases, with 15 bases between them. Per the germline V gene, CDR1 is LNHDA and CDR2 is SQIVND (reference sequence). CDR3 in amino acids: CASSIGQPRHSYNSPLHF. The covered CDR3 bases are TGTGCCAGTAGTATCGGACAACCAAGACACTCCTATAATTCACCC.

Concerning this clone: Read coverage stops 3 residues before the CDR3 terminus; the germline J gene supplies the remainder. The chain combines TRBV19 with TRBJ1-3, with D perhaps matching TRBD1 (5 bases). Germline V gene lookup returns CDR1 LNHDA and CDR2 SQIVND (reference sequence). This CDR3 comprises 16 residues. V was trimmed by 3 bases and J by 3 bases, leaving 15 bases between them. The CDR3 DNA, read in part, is TGTGCCAGTAGTATGGGTGGGGCGTTATTTGGAAACACC. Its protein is CASSMGGALFGNT. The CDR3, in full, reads CASSMGGALFGNTIYF.

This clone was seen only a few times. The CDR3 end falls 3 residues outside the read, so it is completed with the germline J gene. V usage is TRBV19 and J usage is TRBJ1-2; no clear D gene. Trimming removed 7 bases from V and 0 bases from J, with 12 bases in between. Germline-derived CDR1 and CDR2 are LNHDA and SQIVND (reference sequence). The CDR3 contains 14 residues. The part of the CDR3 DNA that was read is TGTGCCAGTAACAGTCAATCCGCTAACTATGGC. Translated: CASNSQSANYG. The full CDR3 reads CASNSQSANYGYTF.

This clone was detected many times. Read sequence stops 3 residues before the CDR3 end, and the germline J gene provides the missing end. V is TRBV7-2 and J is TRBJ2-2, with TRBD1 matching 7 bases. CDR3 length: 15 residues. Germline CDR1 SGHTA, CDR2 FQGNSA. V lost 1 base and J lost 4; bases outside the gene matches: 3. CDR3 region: CASSLVSGGTGELFF. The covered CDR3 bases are TGTGCCAGCAGCTTAGTTTCAGGGGGCACCGGGGAG.

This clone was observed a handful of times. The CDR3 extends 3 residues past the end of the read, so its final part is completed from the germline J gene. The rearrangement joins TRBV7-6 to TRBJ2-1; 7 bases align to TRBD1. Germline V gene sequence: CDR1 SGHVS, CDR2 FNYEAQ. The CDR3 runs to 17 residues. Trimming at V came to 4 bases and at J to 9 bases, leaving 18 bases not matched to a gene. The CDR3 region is CASSSRGSDRLTSEQFF. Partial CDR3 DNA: TGTGCCAGCAGCTCTAGGGGTTCGGACAGGCTAACGTCTGAG.

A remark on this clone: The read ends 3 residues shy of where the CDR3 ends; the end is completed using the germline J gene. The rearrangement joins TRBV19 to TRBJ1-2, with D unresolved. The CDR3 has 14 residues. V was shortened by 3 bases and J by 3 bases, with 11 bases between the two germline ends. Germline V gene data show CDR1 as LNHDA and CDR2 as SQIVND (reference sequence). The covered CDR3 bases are TGTGCCAGTAGTATTACAAACAGCTACTATGGC. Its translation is CASSITNSYYG. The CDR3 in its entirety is CASSITNSYYGYTF. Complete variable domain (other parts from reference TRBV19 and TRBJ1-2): DGGITQSPKYLFRKEGQNVTLSCEQNLNHDAMYWYRQDPGQGLRLIYYSQIVNDFQKGDIAEGYSVSREKKESFPLTVTSAQKNPTAFYLCASSITNSYYGYTFGSGTRLTVV.

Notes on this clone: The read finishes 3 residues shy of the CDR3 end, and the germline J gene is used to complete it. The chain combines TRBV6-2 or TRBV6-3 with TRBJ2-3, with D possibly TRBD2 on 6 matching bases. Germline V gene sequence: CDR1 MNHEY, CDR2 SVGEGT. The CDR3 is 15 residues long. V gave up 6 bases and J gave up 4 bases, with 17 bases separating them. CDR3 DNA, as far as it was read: TGTGCCAGCAGCCCCCCCGGGGGAAGTTCAGATACG. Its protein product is CASSPPGGSSDT. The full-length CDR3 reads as CASSPPGGSSDTQYF.

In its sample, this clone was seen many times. The CDR3 bases that were read are TGCAGTGCTTGGGACAGTCTGAAAGAGACC. Amino acids: CSAWDSLKET. The whole CDR3 protein reads CSAWDSLKETQYF. The chain recombines TRBV20-1 with TRBJ2-5; 7 bases align to TRBD1. The read comes to an end 3 residues before the CDR3 does, leaving the germline J gene to fill in the end. V was pared by 5 bases and J by 3 bases, with 6 bases of the junction left unmatched. Germline V gives CDR1 DFQATT, CDR2 SNEGSKA (reference sequence). The CDR3 extends over 13 amino acids.

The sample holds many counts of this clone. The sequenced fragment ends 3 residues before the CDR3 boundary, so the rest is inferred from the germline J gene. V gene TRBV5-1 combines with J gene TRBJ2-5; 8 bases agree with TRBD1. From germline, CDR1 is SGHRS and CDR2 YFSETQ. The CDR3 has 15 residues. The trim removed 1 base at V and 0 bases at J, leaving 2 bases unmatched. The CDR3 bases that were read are TGCGCCAGCAGCTTGACAGGGGGGTACCAAGAGACC. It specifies CASSLTGGYQET. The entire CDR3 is CASSLTGGYQETQYF.

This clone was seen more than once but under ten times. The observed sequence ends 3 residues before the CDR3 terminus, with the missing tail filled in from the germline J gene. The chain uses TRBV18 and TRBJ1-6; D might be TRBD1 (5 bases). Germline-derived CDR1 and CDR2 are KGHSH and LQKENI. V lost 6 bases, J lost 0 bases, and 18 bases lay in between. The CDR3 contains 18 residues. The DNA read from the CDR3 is TGTGCCAGCTCGCCCAACTTACAGGCGAGCTCCTATAATTCACCC. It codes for CASSPNLQASSYNSP. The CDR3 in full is CASSPNLQASSYNSPLHF.

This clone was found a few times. The covered CDR3 bases are TGCGCCAGCAGCGGGACCGGGACAGGGCTTGAA. This codes for CASSGTGTGLE. The entire CDR3 sequence reads CASSGTGTGLEAFF. The V call is TRBV5-1, the J call TRBJ1-1; TRBD1 matches at 9 bases. The read comes to an end 3 residues before the CDR3 does, leaving the germline J gene to fill in the end. V gave up 4 bases and J gave up 7 bases; unmatched junction bases: 8. The CDR3 is made up of 14 amino acids. The V gene's germline CDR1 is SGHRS and CDR2 YFSETQ.

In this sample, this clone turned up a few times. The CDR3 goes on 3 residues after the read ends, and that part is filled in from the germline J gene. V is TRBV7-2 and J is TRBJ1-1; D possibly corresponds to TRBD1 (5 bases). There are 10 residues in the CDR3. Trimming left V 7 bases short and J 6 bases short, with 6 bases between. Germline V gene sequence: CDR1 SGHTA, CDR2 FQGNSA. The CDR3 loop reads CASTGPEAFF. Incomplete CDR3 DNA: TGTGCCAGCACAGGGCCTGAA.

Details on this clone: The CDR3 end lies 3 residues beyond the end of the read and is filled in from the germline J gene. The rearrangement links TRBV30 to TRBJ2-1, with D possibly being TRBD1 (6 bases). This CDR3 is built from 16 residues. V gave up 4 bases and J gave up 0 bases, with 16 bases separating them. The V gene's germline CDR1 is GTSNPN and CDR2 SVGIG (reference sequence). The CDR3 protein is CAWTNAGVGSYNEQFF. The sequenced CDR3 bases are TGTGCCTGGACGAACGCAGGGGTGGGCTCCTACAATGAG.

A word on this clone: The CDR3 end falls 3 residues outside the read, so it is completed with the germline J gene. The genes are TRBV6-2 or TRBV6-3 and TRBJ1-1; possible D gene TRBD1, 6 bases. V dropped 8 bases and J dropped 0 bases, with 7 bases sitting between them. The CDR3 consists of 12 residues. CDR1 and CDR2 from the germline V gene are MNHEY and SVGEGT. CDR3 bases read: TGTGCCAGCGGGGGCATGAACACTGAA. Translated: CASGGMNTE. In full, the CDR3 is CASGGMNTEAFF.

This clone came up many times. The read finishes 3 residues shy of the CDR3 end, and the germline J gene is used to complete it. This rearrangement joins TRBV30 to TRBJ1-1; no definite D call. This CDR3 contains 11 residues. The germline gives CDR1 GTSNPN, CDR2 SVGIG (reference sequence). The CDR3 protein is CAWISYREAFF. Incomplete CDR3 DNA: TGTGCCTGGATATCATACCGGGAA.

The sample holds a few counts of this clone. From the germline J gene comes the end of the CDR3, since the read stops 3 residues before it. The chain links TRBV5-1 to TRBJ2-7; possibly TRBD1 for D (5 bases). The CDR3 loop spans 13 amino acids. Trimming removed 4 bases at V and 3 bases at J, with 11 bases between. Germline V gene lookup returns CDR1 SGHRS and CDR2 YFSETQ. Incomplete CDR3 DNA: TGCGCCAGCAGCGACAGACTCCTCTACGAG. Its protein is CASSDRLLYE. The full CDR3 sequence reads CASSDRLLYEQYF.

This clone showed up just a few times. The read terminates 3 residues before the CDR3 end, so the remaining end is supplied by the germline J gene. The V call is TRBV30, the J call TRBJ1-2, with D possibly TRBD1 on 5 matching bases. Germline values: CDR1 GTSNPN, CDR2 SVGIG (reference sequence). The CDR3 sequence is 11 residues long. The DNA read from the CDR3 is TGTGCCTGGAGTGTTGACAGATCC. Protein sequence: CAWSVDRS. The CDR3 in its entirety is CAWSVDRSYTF.

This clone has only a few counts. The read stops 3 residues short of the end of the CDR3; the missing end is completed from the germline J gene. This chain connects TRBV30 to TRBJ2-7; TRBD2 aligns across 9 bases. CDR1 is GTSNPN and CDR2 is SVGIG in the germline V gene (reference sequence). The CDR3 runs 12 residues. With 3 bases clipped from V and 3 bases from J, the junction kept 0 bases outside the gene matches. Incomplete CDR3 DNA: TGTGCCTGGAGGCGGGGGGGCTACGAG. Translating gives CAWRRGGYE. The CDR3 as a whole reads CAWRRGGYEQYF.

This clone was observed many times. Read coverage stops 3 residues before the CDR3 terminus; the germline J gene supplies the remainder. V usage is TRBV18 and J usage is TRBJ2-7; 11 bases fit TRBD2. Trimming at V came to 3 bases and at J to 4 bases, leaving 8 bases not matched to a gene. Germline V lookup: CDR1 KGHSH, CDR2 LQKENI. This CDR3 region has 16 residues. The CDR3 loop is CASSPLAGGREYEQYF. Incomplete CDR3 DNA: TGTGCCAGCTCACCCTTAGCGGGGGGGCGGGAATACGAG. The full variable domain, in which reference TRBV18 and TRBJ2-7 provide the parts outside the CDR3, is NAGVMQNPRHLVRRRGQEARLRCSPMKGHSHVYWYRQLPEEGLKFMVYLQKENIIDESGMPKERFSAEFPKEGPSILRIQQVVRGDSAAYFCASSPLAGGREYEQYFGPGTRLTVT.